These T cell receptor beta chains were read from a single sample in a study of blood T cell repertoires in COVID-19. TCRdb's table, derived via immunoSEQ multiplex PCR, lists solely in-frame clones and lacks some. The data contain 39,000 or so clones, approximately 90% of them seen just once; the ten biggest clones take up 6.2%. Sequenced material: peripheral blood. These receptors were collected from a human donor in a cohort sampled during active COVID-19. CDR3s include the opening cysteine and the closing phenylalanine or tryptophan. A D gene is named only where the DNA matches it firmly. The size of a clone is reported for some rows only, either as once, few or many, or as a class for expanded clones.

clone size | J gene | D gene | V gene | CDR3 protein | CDR3 DNA
. | TRBJ2-2 | . | TRBV14 | CASSLPGGELFF | TGTGCCAGCAGTCTTCCAGGAGGGGAGCTGTTTTTT
. | TRBJ2-7 | TRBD1 | TRBV2 | CASRTGGYEQYF | TGTGCCTCCCGGACAGGGGGTTACGAGCAGTACTTC
. | TRBJ1-1 | . | TRBV6-5 | CASKRGQQNTEAFF | TGTGCCAGCAAAAGGGGACAACAGAACACTGAAGCTTTCTTT
. | TRBJ1-3 | TRBD1 | TRBV4-1 | CASSIGTGGLGNTIYF | TGCGCCAGCAGCATAGGGACAGGGGGCCTAGGAAACACCATATATTTT
few | TRBJ2-1 | . | TRBV3-1/TRBV3-2 | CASSQDGAPLGNEQFF | TGTGCCAGCAGCCAAGACGGAGCTCCGTTGGGCAATGAGCAGTTCTTC
. | TRBJ1-1 | . | TRBV6-5 | CASSYSPTNTEAFF | TGTGCCAGCAGTTACTCCCCTACGAACACTGAAGCTTTCTTT
. | TRBJ2-7 | . | TRBV7-9 | CASSLDSTYEQYF | TGTGCCAGCAGTCTCGACAGTACCTACGAGCAGTACTTC
. | TRBJ2-2 | . | TRBV29-1 | CSVSGVATGELFF | TGCAGCGTGTCCGGGGTAGCCACCGGGGAGCTGTTTTTT
few | TRBJ1-5 | . | TRBV5-5 | CASSLEPDQPQHF | TGTGCCAGCAGCTTGGAACCGGATCAGCCCCAGCATTTT
. | TRBJ1-2 | . | TRBV5-6 | CASSLTAYAYGYTF | TGTGCCAGCAGCCTGACAGCTTATGCCTATGGCTACACCTTC
. | TRBJ2-7 | . | TRBV7-9 | CASSLSPEIAYEQYF | TGTGCCAGCAGCTTGAGTCCTGAGATAGCCTACGAGCAGTACTTC
. | TRBJ2-7 | TRBD2 | TRBV7-8 | CASSWTSASSYEQYF | TGTGCCAGCAGCTGGACTAGCGCGAGCTCCTACGAGCAGTACTTC
. | TRBJ1-5 | TRBD1 | TRBV5-1 | CASSLGQGSNQPQHF | TGCGCCAGCAGCTTGGGACAGGGGAGCAATCAGCCCCAGCATTTT
. | TRBJ1-2 | . | TRBV5-1 | CASSLLKQNYGYTF | TGCGCCAGCAGCTTGTTAAAGCAAAACTATGGCTACACCTTC
. | TRBJ1-5 | . | TRBV3-1/TRBV3-2 | CASSLGAGAQPQHF | TGTGCCAGCAGCCTCGGGGCAGGGGCCCAGCCCCAGCATTTT
. | TRBJ2-7 | . | TRBV5-4 | CASSSDTSSYEQYF | TGTGCCAGCAGCTCGGACACGAGCTCCTACGAGCAGTACTTC
. | TRBJ2-2 | TRBD1 | TRBV5-6 | CASSLMGTGVTGELFF | TGTGCCAGCAGCTTGATGGGGACAGGGGTCACCGGGGAGCTGTTTTTT
once | TRBJ1-1 | . | TRBV5-1 | CASSTKQGSTEAFF | TGCGCCAGCAGCACTAAACAGGGTTCCACTGAAGCTTTCTTT
once | TRBJ1-6 | . | TRBV27 | CASKGQGDNSPLHF | TGTGCCAGCAAAGGGCAGGGCGATAATTCACCCCTCCACTTT
. | TRBJ2-5 | TRBD1 | TRBV5-4 | CASSSIAPGTGKGETQYF | TGTGCCAGCAGCTCTATCGCACCCGGGACAGGGAAAGGAGAGACCCAGTACTTC
. | TRBJ2-1 | TRBD2 | TRBV18 | CASSPLAGVVEQFF | TGTGCCAGCTCACCGCTAGCGGGAGTAGTCGAGCAGTTCTTC
. | TRBJ2-1 | . | TRBV6-2/TRBV6-3 | CASSYSVWGGPYNEQFF | TGTGCCAGCAGTTACTCGGTATGGGGGGGCCCCTACAATGAGCAGTTCTTC
. | TRBJ2-5 | . | TRBV5-1 | CASSLQGIEETQYF | TGCGCCAGCAGCTTGCAGGGCATTGAAGAGACCCAGTACTTC
. | TRBJ2-2 | . | TRBV7-2 | CASSLLPNTGELFF | TGTGCCAGCAGCTTACTACCGAACACCGGGGAGCTGTTTTTT
. | TRBJ1-3 | . | TRBV7-2 | CASSPDSLSGNTIYF | TGTGCCAGCAGCCCGGACAGTCTCTCTGGAAACACCATATATTTT
. | TRBJ1-1 | TRBD1 | TRBV5-6 | CASSSKTGLTEAFF | TGTGCCAGCAGCTCTAAGACAGGGCTCACTGAAGCTTTCTTT
. | TRBJ2-3 | TRBD2 | TRBV27 | CASRGDRDTQYF | TGTGCCAGCCGGGGGGATAGAGATACGCAGTATTTT
. | TRBJ2-3 | . | TRBV3-1/TRBV3-2 | CASSPSKSPDTQYF | TGTGCCAGCAGCCCGTCGAAGAGTCCAGATACGCAGTATTTT
. | TRBJ1-3 | . | TRBV7-6 | CASSLNPQASGNTIYF | TGTGCCAGCAGCTTAAATCCCCAGGCCTCTGGAAACACCATATATTTT
. | TRBJ1-4 | TRBD1 | TRBV6-1 | CAGSVAYRGLEKLFF | TGTGCCGGCAGTGTAGCTTACAGGGGGCTTGAAAAACTGTTTTTT
. | TRBJ2-7 | . | TRBV29-1 | CSVQIFAGGTYEQYF | TGCAGCGTCCAAATCTTCGCCGGAGGAACCTACGAGCAGTACTTC
. | TRBJ2-1 | TRBD2 | TRBV6-5 | CASSPPGLDNNEQFF | TGTGCCAGCAGTCCTCCGGGACTAGATAACAATGAGCAGTTCTTC
. | TRBJ2-3 | TRBD1 | TRBV6-5 | CASSRDRGGPDTQYF | TGTGCCAGCAGTCGAGACAGGGGTGGCCCAGATACGCAGTATTTT
. | TRBJ2-6 | TRBD1 | TRBV27 | CASSVTGTGVSGANVLTF | TGTGCCAGCAGTGTTACCGGGACAGGCGTCTCTGGGGCCAACGTCCTGACTTTC
. | TRBJ1-1 | . | TRBV7-9 | CASRWKDSLNTEAFF | TGTGCCAGCAGATGGAAGGACAGCTTGAACACTGAAGCTTTCTTT
. | TRBJ2-7 | TRBD2 | TRBV6-1 | CASSEPGTNFYEQYF | TGTGCCAGCAGTGAACCTGGGACTAACTTCTACGAGCAGTACTTC
. | TRBJ2-7 | . | TRBV5-1 | CASSSEGAGEQYF | TGCGCCAGCAGCTCCGAGGGGGCGGGAGAGCAGTACTTC
. | TRBJ2-2 | TRBD1 | TRBV19 | CASSIYGTGIPGELFF | TGTGCCAGTAGTATCTACGGGACAGGGATCCCCGGGGAGCTGTTTTTT
. | TRBJ2-6 | TRBD2 | TRBV4-3 | CASSQDGLAGVSGANVLTF | TGCGCCAGCAGCCAAGATGGTCTAGCGGGGGTTTCAGGGGCCAACGTCCTGACTTTC
few | TRBJ1-5 | . | TRBV19 | CASSIAGVGPQHF | TGTGCCAGTAGTATAGCCGGGGTGGGGCCCCAGCATTTT
. | TRBJ1-4 | . | TRBV7-8 | CASRRLPRNEKLFF | TGTGCCAGCAGGAGACTCCCGAGGAATGAAAAACTGTTTTTT
. | TRBJ1-6 | TRBD1 | TRBV2 | CASRWDSPNSPLHF | TGTGCCAGCAGATGGGACAGCCCAAATTCACCCCTCCACTTT
. | TRBJ2-7 | . | TRBV11-3 | CASSLVEGGDRPGEQYF | TGTGCCAGCAGCTTAGTGGAAGGGGGGGACCGTCCAGGCGAGCAGTACTTC
. | TRBJ1-5 | . | TRBV29-1 | CSVAESNQPQHF | TGCAGCGTTGCCGAGAGCAATCAGCCCCAGCATTTT
. | TRBJ2-7 | TRBD2 | TRBV9 | CASSGRGSGRSEQYF | TGTGCCAGCAGCGGTCGCGGTAGCGGGAGATCCGAGCAGTACTTC
. | TRBJ2-1 | TRBD2 | TRBV19 | CASSIMGTNTYNEQFF | TGTGCCAGTAGTATTATGGGGACTAACACTTACAATGAGCAGTTCTTC
few | TRBJ2-7 | . | TRBV11-2 | CASSFRGGAGQSSYEQYF | TGTGCCAGCAGCTTTCGGGGGGGAGCGGGACAGAGCTCCTACGAGCAGTACTTC
. | TRBJ2-2 | TRBD2 | TRBV2 | CAWTGTSGPGELFF | TGTGCCTGGACCGGGACTAGCGGGCCCGGGGAGCTGTTTTTT
. | TRBJ1-6 | . | TRBV11-3 | CASSLDGYNSPLHF | TGTGCCAGCAGCTTAGACGGCTATAATTCACCCCTCCACTTT
once | TRBJ1-2 | . | TRBV3-1/TRBV3-2 | CASSQDPPQGFLFGYTF | TGTGCCAGCAGCCAAGATCCCCCGCAGGGGTTCCTCTTTGGCTACACCTTC
. | TRBJ2-7 | . | TRBV7-8 | CASSDGQYYEQYF | TGTGCCAGCAGCGACGGACAGTACTACGAGCAGTACTTC
. | TRBJ2-5 | . | TRBV29-1 | CSVVRWPGGEETQYF | TGCAGCGTTGTCCGGTGGCCCGGCGGGGAGGAGACCCAGTACTTC
. | TRBJ1-5 | TRBD1 | TRBV15 | CATTQNRGQPQHF | TGTGCCACGACACAAAACAGGGGGCAGCCCCAGCATTTT
. | TRBJ2-2 | TRBD1 | TRBV3-1/TRBV3-2 | CASRRQGGNTGELFF | TGTGCCAGCAGACGACAGGGGGGGAACACCGGGGAGCTGTTTTTT